This paragraph reports one T cell receptor beta chain. In the study's own analysis: The authors estimated nucleated cell counts from reference gene primer amplification. Data came from immunoSEQ multiplex PCR; TCRdb stores just in-frame clones and leaves some out. For V, J and clone size, that table is used; D and trimming come from the DNA. The top ten clones hold 2.4% of a sample with around 140,000 clones, around 80% of them seen once. The source of the sample is a study of blood T cell repertoires in COVID-19. Sequencing was performed on PBMCs or T cells enriched from blood (not recorded which). This TCR was sampled from a man aged 35 to 55 with acute COVID-19.

As DNA, the CDR3 is TGTGCCAGCAGCTTACCGGACAGGGATGGCTACACCTTC. This codes for CASSLPDRDGYTF. The chain recombines TRBV7-9 with TRBJ1-2; 8 nucleotides agree with TRBD1. This CDR3 spans 13 amino acids. The V and J ends lost 2 bases and 6 bases, in that order; junction bases with no gene match: 2. Per the germline V gene, CDR1 is SEHNR and CDR2 is FQNEAQ (reference sequence).